The 20 T cell receptor beta chains given below trace back to one sample, sequenced in a study of vaccination and CD4 T cells after COVID-19. Cultured CD4+ T cell DNA was sequenced using the Oncomine TCR Beta short-read assay. TCRdb re-called the PCR reads with MiXCR, one entry per CDR3 protein. This repertoire shows approximately 15,000 distinct CDR3 sequences, 65% to 80% found once; its top ten account for 15% to 20%. Described treatment: approximately 10-day PBMC culture with coronavirus spike peptide pools or control peptides (ViraFEST assay). The antigens for these receptors are not known. Sequencing was carried out using CD4+ T cells from blood, cultured in vitro. Receptor source: a human donor who had recovered from COVID-19.

This chain uses TRBV6-5 with TRBJ2-1, with TRBD2 matching over 7 bases. The V and J ends lost 4 bases and 9 bases, in that order; junction bases with no gene match: 6. Germline assignment: CDR1 MNHEY and CDR2 SVGAGI. The CDR3 extends over 13 amino acids. The DNA of the CDR3 is TGTGCCAGCAGTTCCGTACTAGCGCGTGAGCAGTTCTTC. Amino acid sequence: CASSSVLAREQFF.

This chain uses TRBV6-1 with TRBJ2-7, with TRBD1 matching 7 bases. With 6 bases clipped from V and 3 bases from J, the junction kept 5 bases outside the gene matches. CDR3 size: 13 residues. Germline CDR1 and CDR2: MNHNS and SASEGT. Written as DNA, the CDR3 is TGTGCCAGCAGCTTGACAGGGTTCTACGAGCAGTACTTC. Encoded protein: CASSLTGFYEQYF.

J is TRBJ2-1 and V is TRBV19; the match to TRBD2 covers 10 bases. Trimming removed 1 base from V and 10 bases from J; junction bases left unmatched: 13. The CDR3 extends over 17 amino acids. CDR1 is LNHDA and CDR2 is SQIVND in the germline V gene (reference sequence). In nucleotides, the CDR3 is TGTGCCAGTAGTATAGGGTCTAGCGGGAGTAGAGTAGCGGAGCAGTTCTTC. This sequence encodes CASSIGSSGSRVAEQFF.

This clonotype was counted a few times. The chain recombines TRBV28 with TRBJ1-5; D is undetermined. The CDR3 sequence is 16 residues long. Germline CDR1 MDHEN, CDR2 SYDVKM. V was clipped by 2 bases and J by 1 base, with 12 bases between them. The CDR3 loop reads CASSLPRGRSNQPQHF. CDR3 coding DNA: TGTGCCAGCAGTTTACCCCGAGGAAGGAGCAATCAGCCCCAGCATTTT.

The V gene is TRBV19, the J gene TRBJ2-2, with a possible D match to TRBD1 (5 bases). The CDR3 has 14 residues. Germline-derived CDR1 and CDR2 are LNHDA and SQIVND (reference sequence). The V end was cut by 7 bases, the J end by 1 base, with 10 bases between. CDR3 sequence: CASIGHKNTGELFF. In DNA form, the CDR3 reads TGTGCCAGTATTGGACATAAGAACACCGGGGAGCTGTTTTTT.

The V call is TRBV10-3, the J call TRBJ2-7; D gene unclear. Germline CDR1 and CDR2: ENHRY and SYGVKD. The V end lost 6 bases, the J end lost 3 bases, and 15 bases lay between the germline ends. The CDR3 contains 14 residues. CDR3 in DNA: TGTGCCATCAGCGAGAAGAGAGACGGCTACGAGCAGTACTTC. Protein product: CAISEKRDGYEQYF.

This chain uses TRBV7-2 with TRBJ2-2; tentative D call: TRBD2 (6 bases). The CDR3 is made up of 17 amino acids. CDR1 is SGHTA and CDR2 is FQGNSA in the germline V gene. Trimming pared 5 bases from V and 5 bases from J, leaving 21 bases between. This chain's CDR3 is CASSPGVGVIRTGELFF. In DNA, the CDR3 is TGTGCCAGCAGCCCGGGGGTAGGGGTTATACGGACCGGGGAGCTGTTTTTT.

The gene calls are TRBV20-1 and TRBJ2-2; 9 nucleotides line up with TRBD2. Per the germline V gene, CDR1 is DFQATT and CDR2 is SNEGSKA (reference sequence). Trimming removed 5 bases from V and 4 bases from J; junction bases left unmatched: 8. This CDR3 spans 15 amino acids. CDR3 sequence (DNA): TGCAGTGCTCGGGGGACTAGCAGTTTCACCGGGGAGCTGTTTTTT. Protein product: CSARGTSSFTGELFF.

This chain uses TRBV15 with TRBJ1-2; the D is unclear. V lost 5 bases and J lost 3, with 7 bases in between. CDR1 LNHNV and CDR2 YYDKDF come from the germline V gene (reference sequence). There are 12 residues in the CDR3. As DNA, the CDR3 is TGTGCCACCAGCGGACGCGACTATGGCTACACCTTC. Translation: CATSGRDYGYTF.

This clonotype was counted between two and nine times. The chain combines TRBV6-1 with TRBJ2-5, with a possible D match to TRBD2 (5 bases). Trimming removed 6 bases at V and 4 bases at J, with 18 bases between. CDR1 and CDR2 from the germline V gene are MNHNS and SASEGT. The CDR3 is 15 amino acids. CDR3 protein: CASREDVSGVETQYF. The CDR3 DNA is TGTGCCAGCAGGGAGGATGTTTCTGGGGTAGAGACCCAGTACTTC.

The genes are TRBV20-1 and TRBJ2-1; the D call may be TRBD1 or TRBD2 (6 bases each). This CDR3 spans 14 amino acids. Germline CDR1 is DFQATT and CDR2 is SNEGSKA (reference sequence). The CDR3 protein is CSHWLAERGDEQFF. CDR3 DNA: TGCAGCCACTGGCTAGCTGAAAGGGGGGATGAGCAGTTCTTC.

This clonotype was seen just once. The chain links TRBV7-2 to TRBJ2-7, with a tentative D call TRBD1 (6 bases). Germline CDR1 reads SGHTA; CDR2 reads FQGNSA. The V end was cut by 5 bases, the J end by 6 bases, with 14 bases between. CDR3 size: 13 residues. CDR3 region: CASSGGGVGEQYF. Written as DNA, the CDR3 is TGTGCCAGCAGCGGGGGCGGTGTCGGCGAGCAGTACTTC.

This chain links TRBV6-1 with TRBJ1-2, with 10 bases fitting TRBD1. The CDR3 consists of 15 residues. The J segment lost 3 bases and the V segment lost 7 bases, leaving 8 bases of the junction unmatched. Germline CDR1 and CDR2: MNHNS and SASEGT. Written as DNA, the CDR3 is TGTGCCAGCACCCCTCTCGGGACAGGGGACTATGGCTACACCTTC. This sequence encodes CASTPLGTGDYGYTF.

The chain links TRBV4-3 to TRBJ1-2, with D perhaps TRBD1 (5 bases). The CDR3 loop spans 15 amino acids. Trimming stripped 5 bases from V and 4 bases from J, with 17 bases between. CDR1 LGHNA and CDR2 YSLEER come from the germline V gene. The CDR3 loop reads CASSNRTGIFYGYTF. CDR3 DNA sequence: TGCGCCAGCAGCAACAGGACGGGGATATTCTATGGCTACACCTTC.

This clonotype was detected only a few times. This chain joins TRBV27 and TRBJ2-1; 7 positions agree with TRBD2. Germline values: CDR1 MNHEY, CDR2 SMNVEV (reference sequence). Trimming at V came to 5 bases and at J to 0 bases, leaving 4 bases not matched to a gene. The CDR3 sequence is 15 residues long. CDR3 in amino acids: CASSPREGSYNEQFF. The CDR3 nucleotides are TGTGCCAGCAGTCCCAGGGAGGGCTCCTACAATGAGCAGTTCTTC.

In DNA form, the CDR3 reads TGTGCCAGCAGCCCAAGACAGGGGGTGGGATCCTACGAGCAGTACTTC. This translates into CASSPRQGVGSYEQYF. The chain uses TRBV7-2 and TRBJ2-7; 9 nucleotides match TRBD1. The trim removed 5 bases at V and 1 base at J, leaving 9 bases unmatched. The CDR3 consists of 16 residues. The germline CDR1 and CDR2 sequences are SGHTA and FQGNSA.

V and J are TRBV7-8 and TRBJ1-5; possibly TRBD1 for D (6 bases). CDR3 length: 12 residues. Per germline, CDR1 SGHVS and CDR2 FQNEAQ. Trimming left V 4 bases short and J 9 bases short, with 10 bases between. The CDR3 reads CASSSGAGPQHF. CDR3 bases: TGTGCCAGCAGCTCGGGGGCGGGGCCCCAGCATTTT.

The CDR3 region is CASSGTGARSNQPQHF. The CDR3 DNA reads TGTGCCAGCAGTGGTACAGGGGCGAGGAGCAATCAGCCCCAGCATTTT. V gene TRBV25-1 combines with J gene TRBJ1-5, with 7 bases that match TRBD1. The CDR3 consists of 16 residues. Germline V gene lookup returns CDR1 MGHDK and CDR2 SYGVNS. The V and J ends lost 4 bases and 1 base, in that order; junction bases with no gene match: 7. Complete variable domain (other parts from reference TRBV25-1 and TRBJ1-5): EADIYQTPRYLVIGTGKKITLECSQTMGHDKMYWYQQDPGMELHLIHYSYGVNSTEKGDLSSESTVSRIRTEHFPLTLESARPSHTSQYLCASSGTGARSNQPQHFGDGTRLSIL.

This chain uses TRBV20-1 with TRBJ1-2; 12 positions match TRBD1. Losses at the gene ends were 6 bases for V and 4 bases for J; bases not matched to a gene: 18. The V gene's germline CDR1 is DFQATT and CDR2 SNEGSKA (reference sequence). The CDR3 totals 18 residues. CDR3 residues: CSAPNPGQGARGGYGYTF. DNA for the CDR3: TGCAGTGCGCCGAATCCGGGACAGGGGGCTCGCGGCGGCTATGGCTACACCTTC.

V usage is TRBV25-1 and J usage is TRBJ1-6, with D tentatively TRBD1 (6 bases). Germline values: CDR1 MGHDK, CDR2 SYGVNS. This CDR3 is 17 amino acids long. Trimming removed 5 bases from V and 6 bases from J, with 20 bases in between. The CDR3 region has the DNA TGTGCCAGCAGTCCCCCCGGAGGGGGGTGGGGTAATTCACCCCTCCACTTT. It encodes CASSPPGGGWGNSPLHF.